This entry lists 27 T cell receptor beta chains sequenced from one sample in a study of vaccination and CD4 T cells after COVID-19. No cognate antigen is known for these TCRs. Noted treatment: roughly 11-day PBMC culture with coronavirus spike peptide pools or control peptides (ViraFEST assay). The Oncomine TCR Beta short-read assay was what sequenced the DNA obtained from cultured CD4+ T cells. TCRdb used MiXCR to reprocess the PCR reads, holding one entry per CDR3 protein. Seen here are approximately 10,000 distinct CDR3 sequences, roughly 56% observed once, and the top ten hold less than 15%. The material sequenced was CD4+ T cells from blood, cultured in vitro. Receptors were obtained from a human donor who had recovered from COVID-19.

The CDR3 DNA reads TGTGCCAGCAGTAAGGGCGGAGTTTATGGCTACACCTTC. Translated: CASSKGGVYGYTF. The gene calls are TRBV27 and TRBJ1-2; D gene uncertain. The CDR3 has 13 residues. Between the trimmed V and J ends, which lost 5 bases and 5 bases, there was a span of 12 bases. CDR1 MNHEY and CDR2 SMNVEV come from the germline V gene (reference sequence).

CDR3 in amino acids: CASVTGTNTEAFF. The DNA of the CDR3 is TGTGCCAGTGTGACAGGGACGAACACTGAAGCTTTCTTT. The J gene is TRBJ1-1, the V gene TRBV6-1; the match to TRBD1 covers 7 bases. The V gene end was trimmed by 9 bases and the J gene end by 1 base; junction bases not matched to a gene: 5. The length of the CDR3 is 13 residues. In germline, CDR1 is MNHNS, CDR2 SASEGT.

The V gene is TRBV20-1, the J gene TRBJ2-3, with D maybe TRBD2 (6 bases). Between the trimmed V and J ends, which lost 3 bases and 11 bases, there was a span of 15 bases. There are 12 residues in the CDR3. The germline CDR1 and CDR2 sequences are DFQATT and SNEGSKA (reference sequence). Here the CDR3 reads CSARPREVGQYF. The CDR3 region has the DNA TGCAGTGCTAGGCCTAGGGAGGTGGGGCAGTATTTT.

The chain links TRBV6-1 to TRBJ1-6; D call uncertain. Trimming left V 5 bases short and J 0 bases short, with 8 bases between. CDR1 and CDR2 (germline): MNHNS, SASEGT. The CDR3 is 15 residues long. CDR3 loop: CASSPLFSYNSPLHF. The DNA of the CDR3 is TGTGCCAGCAGTCCGCTTTTCTCCTATAATTCACCCCTCCACTTT.

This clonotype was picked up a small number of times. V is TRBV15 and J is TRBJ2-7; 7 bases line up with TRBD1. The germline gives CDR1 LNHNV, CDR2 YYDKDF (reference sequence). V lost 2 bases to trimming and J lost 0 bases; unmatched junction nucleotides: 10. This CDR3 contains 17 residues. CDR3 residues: CATSRSLEGASSYEQYF. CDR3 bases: TGTGCCACCAGCAGATCCTTAGAGGGGGCAAGCTCCTACGAGCAGTACTTC.

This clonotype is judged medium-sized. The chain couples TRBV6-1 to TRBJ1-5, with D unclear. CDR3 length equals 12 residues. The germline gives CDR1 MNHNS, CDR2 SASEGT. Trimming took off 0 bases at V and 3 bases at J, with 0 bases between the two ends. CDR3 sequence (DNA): TGTGCCAGCAGTGAAGCCAATCAGCCCCAGCATTTT. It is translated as CASSEANQPQHF.

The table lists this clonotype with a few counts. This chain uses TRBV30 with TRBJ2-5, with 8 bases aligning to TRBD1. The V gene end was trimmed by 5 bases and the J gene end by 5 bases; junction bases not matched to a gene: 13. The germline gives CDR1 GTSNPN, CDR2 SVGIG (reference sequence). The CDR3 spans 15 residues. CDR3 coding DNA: TGTGCCTGGGTGCCGAGGCGGACAGGGCCGGAGACCCAGTACTTC. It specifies CAWVPRRTGPETQYF.

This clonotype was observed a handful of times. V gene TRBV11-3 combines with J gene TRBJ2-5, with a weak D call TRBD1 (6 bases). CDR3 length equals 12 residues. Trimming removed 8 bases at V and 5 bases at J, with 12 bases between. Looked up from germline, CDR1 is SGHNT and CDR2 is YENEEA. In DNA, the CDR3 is TGTGCCAGCGCTGGCACAGGGGAGACCCAGTACTTC. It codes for CASAGTGETQYF.

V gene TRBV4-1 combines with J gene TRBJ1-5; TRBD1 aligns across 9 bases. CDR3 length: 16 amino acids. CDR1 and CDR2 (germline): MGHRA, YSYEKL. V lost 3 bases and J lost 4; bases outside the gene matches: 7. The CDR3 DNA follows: TGCGCCAGCAGCCATGTAGGGACAGGGAGGAATCAGCCCCAGCATTTT. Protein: CASSHVGTGRNQPQHF.

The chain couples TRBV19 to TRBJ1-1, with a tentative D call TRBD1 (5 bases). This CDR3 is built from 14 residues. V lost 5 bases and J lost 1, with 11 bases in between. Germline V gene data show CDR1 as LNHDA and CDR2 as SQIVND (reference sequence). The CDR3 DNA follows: TGTGCCAGTAGTCACGACAGTTCGAACACTGAAGCTTTCTTT. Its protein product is CASSHDSSNTEAFF.

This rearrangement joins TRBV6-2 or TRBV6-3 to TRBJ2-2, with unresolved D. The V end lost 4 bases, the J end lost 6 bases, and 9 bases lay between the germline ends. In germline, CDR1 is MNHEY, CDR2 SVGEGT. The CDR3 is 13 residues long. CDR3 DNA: TGTGCCAGCAGTTCCTCAGAATCCGGGGAGCTGTTTTTT. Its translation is CASSSSESGELFF.

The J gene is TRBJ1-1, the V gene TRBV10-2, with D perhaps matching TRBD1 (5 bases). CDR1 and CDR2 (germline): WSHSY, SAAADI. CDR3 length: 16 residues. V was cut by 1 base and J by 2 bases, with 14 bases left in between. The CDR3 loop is CASSELGPNFNTEAFF. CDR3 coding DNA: TGCGCCAGCAGTGAGTTGGGACCTAACTTTAACACTGAAGCTTTCTTT.

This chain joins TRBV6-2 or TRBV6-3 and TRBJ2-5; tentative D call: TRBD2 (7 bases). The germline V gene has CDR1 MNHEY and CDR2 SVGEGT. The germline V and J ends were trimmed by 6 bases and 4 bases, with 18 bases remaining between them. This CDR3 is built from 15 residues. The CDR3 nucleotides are TGTGCCAGCAGCCCTTCTGGGAGGGGGGTAGAGACCCAGTACTTC. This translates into CASSPSGRGVETQYF.

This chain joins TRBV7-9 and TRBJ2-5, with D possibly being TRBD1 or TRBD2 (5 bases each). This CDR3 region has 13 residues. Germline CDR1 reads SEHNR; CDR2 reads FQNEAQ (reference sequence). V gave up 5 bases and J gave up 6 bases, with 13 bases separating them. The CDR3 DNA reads TGTGCCAGCAGCGAAGCCGGGGCGAAGACCCAGTACTTC. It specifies CASSEAGAKTQYF.

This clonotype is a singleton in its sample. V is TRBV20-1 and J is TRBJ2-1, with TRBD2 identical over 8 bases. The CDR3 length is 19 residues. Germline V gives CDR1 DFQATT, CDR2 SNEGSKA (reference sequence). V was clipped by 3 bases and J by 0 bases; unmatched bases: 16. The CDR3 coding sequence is TGCAGTGCTAGGCCGGGACTAGTGACGACCTTGGGCTCCTACAATGAGCAGTTCTTC. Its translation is CSARPGLVTTLGSYNEQFF.

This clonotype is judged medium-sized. CDR3 sequence: CATSPRLVLDTQYF. In nucleotides, the CDR3 is TGTGCCACCAGCCCTCGACTAGTTCTTGATACGCAGTATTTT. The J gene is TRBJ2-3, the V gene TRBV15; perhaps TRBD2 as D (6 bases). V lost 5 bases and J 6 bases, leaving 15 bases between the germline ends. The CDR3 has 14 residues. In germline, CDR1 is LNHNV, CDR2 YYDKDF (reference sequence).

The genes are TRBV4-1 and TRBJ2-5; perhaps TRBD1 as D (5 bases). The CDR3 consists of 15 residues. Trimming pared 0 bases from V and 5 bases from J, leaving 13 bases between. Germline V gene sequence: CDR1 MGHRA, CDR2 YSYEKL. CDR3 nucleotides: TGCGCCAGCAGCCAAGACAAGGGGCCATGGGAGACCCAGTACTTC. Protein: CASSQDKGPWETQYF.

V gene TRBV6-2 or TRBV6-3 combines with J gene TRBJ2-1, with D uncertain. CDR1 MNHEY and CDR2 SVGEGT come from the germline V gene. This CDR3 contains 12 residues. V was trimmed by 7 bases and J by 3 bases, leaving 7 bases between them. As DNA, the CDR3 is TGTGCCAGCACCGATGACTACAATGAGCAGTTCTTC. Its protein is CASTDDYNEQFF.

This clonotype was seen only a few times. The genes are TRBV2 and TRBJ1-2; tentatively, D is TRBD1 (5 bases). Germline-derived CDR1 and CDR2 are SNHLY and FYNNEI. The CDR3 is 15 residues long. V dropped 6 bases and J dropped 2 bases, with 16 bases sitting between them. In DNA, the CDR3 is TGTGCCAGCAGCAGTTCGGGGAACAGGAACTATGGCTACACCTTC. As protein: CASSSSGNRNYGYTF.

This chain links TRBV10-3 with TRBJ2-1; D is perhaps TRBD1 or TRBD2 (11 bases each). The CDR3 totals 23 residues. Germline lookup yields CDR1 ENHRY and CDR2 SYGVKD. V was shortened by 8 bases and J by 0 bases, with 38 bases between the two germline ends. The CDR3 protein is CAIGSSGTGGTGTSGTSYNEQFF. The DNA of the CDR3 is TGTGCCATCGGTTCTTCGGGGACAGGGGGTACCGGGACTAGCGGAACCTCCTACAATGAGCAGTTCTTC.

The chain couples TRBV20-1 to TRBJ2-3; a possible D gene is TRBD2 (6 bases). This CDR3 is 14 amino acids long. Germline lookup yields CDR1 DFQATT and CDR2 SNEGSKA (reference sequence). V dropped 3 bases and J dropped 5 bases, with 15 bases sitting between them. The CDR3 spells CSASTPGAVDTQYF. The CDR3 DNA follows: TGCAGTGCTAGTACACCGGGAGCTGTAGATACGCAGTATTTT.

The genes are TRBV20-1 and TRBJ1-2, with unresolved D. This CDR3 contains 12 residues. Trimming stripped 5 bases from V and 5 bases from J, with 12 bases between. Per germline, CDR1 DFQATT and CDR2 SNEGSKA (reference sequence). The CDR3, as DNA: TGCAGTGCTTTACATAGGTATTATGGCTACACCTTC. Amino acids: CSALHRYYGYTF.

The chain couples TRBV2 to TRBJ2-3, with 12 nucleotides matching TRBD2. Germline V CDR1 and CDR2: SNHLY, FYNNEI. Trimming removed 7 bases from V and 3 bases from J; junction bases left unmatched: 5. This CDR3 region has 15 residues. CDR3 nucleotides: TGTGCCAGCACCTCTCTAGCGGGAGGGACAGATACGCAGTATTTT. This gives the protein CASTSLAGGTDTQYF.

CDR3 DNA sequence: TGTGCCATCAGGGGACTAGCGGGAGAGCAGTTCTTC. It is translated as CAIRGLAGEQFF. V gene TRBV10-3 combines with J gene TRBJ2-1; 13 nucleotides match TRBD2. Losses at the gene ends were 6 bases for V and 10 bases for J; bases not matched to a gene: 0. The CDR3 extends over 12 amino acids. Germline V gene sequence: CDR1 ENHRY, CDR2 SYGVKD.

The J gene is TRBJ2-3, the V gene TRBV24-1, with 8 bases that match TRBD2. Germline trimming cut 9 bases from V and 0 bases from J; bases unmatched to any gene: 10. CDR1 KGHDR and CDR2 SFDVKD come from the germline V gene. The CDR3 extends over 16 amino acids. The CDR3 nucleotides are TGTGCCACCGAAACGTCGCTAGCGGGTAGCACAGATACGCAGTATTTT. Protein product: CATETSLAGSTDTQYF.

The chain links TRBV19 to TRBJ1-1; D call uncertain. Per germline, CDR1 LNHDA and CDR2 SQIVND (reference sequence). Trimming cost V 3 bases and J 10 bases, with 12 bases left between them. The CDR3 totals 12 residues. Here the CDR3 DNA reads TGTGCCAGTAGTATGACCGGCCGCACAGCTTTCTTT. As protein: CASSMTGRTAFF.

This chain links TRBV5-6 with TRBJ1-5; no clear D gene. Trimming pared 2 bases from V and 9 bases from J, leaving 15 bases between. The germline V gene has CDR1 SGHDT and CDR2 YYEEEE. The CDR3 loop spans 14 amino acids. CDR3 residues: CASSLWAGRVPQHF. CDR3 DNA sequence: TGTGCCAGCAGCTTATGGGCCGGGAGAGTGCCCCAGCATTTT.